This T cell receptor beta chain was observed in a study of cytomegalovirus exposure and HLA in healthy donors (dated 2017 in TCRdb). General notes on the study: An earlier analysis of 587 of the donors reported 276 Gb of sequence data and 95 million to 130 million unique TCR beta sequences obtained from about 200 million T cells. About 280 gigabases of sequencing data and around 85 million unique TCR sequences made up an early release that covered fewer than 650 HLA-typed donors. The genetic ancestry cluster associated with self-reported Caucasian donors included 81% of the 398 genotyped donors. The study was designed to test whether signatures of past pathogen exposure could be identified by cataloging public T cell receptors. The T cell repertoires of under 750 subjects were profiled by immunosequencing and related to cytomegalovirus serostatus. Besides the first cohort of some 670 subjects, a separate validation cohort made up of around 120 different subjects was used. To predict cytomegalovirus infection status, the study combined high-throughput TCR immunosequencing, statistical association of individual TCRs with disease status, and machine learning. A later analysis re-analyzed previously published TCR beta repertoires from about 600 donors and added high-resolution HLA genotyping to study TCR occurrence patterns. In the later analysis, no new phenotypic data were used to find candidate immune exposures; instead, reliance was placed on TCR beta sequences and their occurrence across donors. In an earlier analysis of 550 to 700 of the donors, high-throughput TCR beta sequencing was used to judge whether each TCR beta V gene segment behaved as functional or pseudogenic. Donor age, sex, ethnicity and CMV serostatus were collected together with the repertoire data. In a later genetic analysis, genome-wide SNP genotypes for about three fifths of the 666 donors were used, and that subset was treated as a discovery cohort. Every repertoire in the discovery cohort had been generated on one and the same sequencing platform. HLA typing covered class I and class II loci at four-digit resolution. The number of donors typed differed by locus, with 629-630 for A, B, C, DRB1 and DQB1, roughly 550 for DQA1, 606 for DPA1, and over 400 for DPB1. Four to six DR-DQ haplotypes were handled as single units for association and clustering, since linkage in the cohort was strong. Among some 400 genotyped donors of the cohort, an average of approximately 200,000 unique TCR beta nucleotide sequences was sequenced per donor, of which 15% to 20% were non-productive.

V lost 7 bases and J lost 3 bases; the stretch between them is 16 bases long. From a lookup of the germline V gene (reference sequence), CDR1 and CDR2 are GTSNPN and SVGIG. The CDR3, cysteine through phenylalanine, is 14 amino acids long. Solely the CDR3 DNA is kept, with 42 bases framed from the first base. Of note for this clone: The target of this receptor is not known. Per-base qualities were not stored, and no clone one base away is much larger.

The library was generated by the immunoSEQ multiplex PCR assay. A mixture of 60 forward primers for TCR Vbeta segments and 13 reverse primers for TCR Jbeta segments was used in the multiplex PCR. Amplification of the CDR3 region of rearranged TCR beta genes was performed with a multiplex PCR assay on genomic DNA. Amplified TCR beta libraries were sequenced as 87-base-pair reads on the Illumina HiSeq System. The authors' pipeline ran thus. Across the 500 to 750 repertoires, a later analysis counted approximately 75 million unique TCR beta chains, approximately 12 million of which were shared by at least two donors. To remove PCR and sequencing errors, raw reads were error-corrected and collapsed into unique sequences using a nearest-neighbor algorithm that merged closely related sequences. To assign V, D and J gene segments, CDR3 sequences were aligned to IMGT reference sequences. For a sequence to be retained, a match of at least six nucleotides was required to both a V gene segment and a J gene segment. Rearrangements were called productive when the CDR3 lacked stop codons and stayed in frame with V and J; all others were non-productive. Following IMGT convention, CDR3 was defined as the stretch from the second conserved V-encoded cysteine up to the conserved J-encoded phenylalanine. The earlier analysis of some 600 of the donors excluded sequences that lacked an unambiguous match to a single V gene segment. In an earlier analysis of several hundred of the donors, V segments were called functional above 56.7% productive rearrangements and were called segregating when the between-donor standard deviation exceeded 5%. A statistical classification framework was developed to diagnose cytomegalovirus status using the catalog of TCR beta chain sequences. In a later analysis, V and J genes were assigned by comparing TCR nucleotide sequences against IMGT/GENE-DB human TR gene sequences. A later analysis assigned CDR3 sequences and most-parsimonious VDJ recombination scenarios with the TCRdist pipeline. A later analysis defined each TCR beta chain by its CDR3 amino acid sequence plus V-gene family, and excluded reads lacking a unique V-gene family. A later analysis removed 500 to 650 highly shared, low-generation-probability nucleotide sequences to deal with suspected cross-contamination and a sequencing artifact. For each public chain, a later analysis derived a clonal expansion index from normalized ranks of inferred template counts within each repertoire. In a later analysis, generation probabilities were computed using a VDJ recombination model fitted to out-of-frame rearrangements, and the results were checked against IGoR. Hypergeometric tests were used in a later analysis to score TCR-TCR, TCR-HLA and TCR-CMV co-occurrence, with a repertoire-size bias correction applied to the TCR pairs. A later analysis estimated false discovery rates by permuting HLA or CMV assignments 20 times. A later analysis grouped co-occurring TCRs with DBSCAN, adding TCRdist sequence similarity when clustering within HLA-allele-positive subsets. Repertoires with fewer than 30,000 or more than 120,000 public chains, plus five repertoires with anomalous nucleotide sharing, were excluded from co-occurrence clustering. In TCRdb, the immuneACCESS table is reduced to in-frame sequences with V and J assigned. These tables do not hold every clone; where another copy was compared, an unresolved V gene accounts for under half, and the others remain unexplained. That table furnishes V, J and clone size, whereas the DNA furnished D and trimming. The sample contains under 200,000 clones, approximately 11% of them found a single time. About 7.8% of the sample is in the top ten clones.

Points the paper makes about the study in general: Assigning TCR associations to individual alleles was difficult when HLA alleles, especially DR and DQ, strongly co-occurred. Only TCR beta chains were sequenced in this cohort, and the absence of alpha or paired-chain data limited detectable features. A later genetic analysis associated a missense DCLRE1C variant with V-gene and J-gene trimming of TCR beta chains, and an independent cohort replicated the association. In both the original and validation cohorts, the classifier was reported to diagnose cytomegalovirus status with high specificity and sensitivity. The sequencing pipeline was judged likely to have produced a cluster of highly shared sequence variants as a technical artifact. A later analysis found that TCR association rates varied across HLA loci, with DRB1 alleles showing the most associated TCRs and HLA-C alleles the fewest. Because some donors lacked HLA typing at each locus, the association tests relied only on the typed subset. In a later analysis, HLA-associated TCR beta chains showed more clonal expansion and lower generation probabilities than non-associated chains that were equally common. An earlier analysis of around 540 of the donors showed that most TCR beta V segments appeared in productive rearrangements either about 90% or about 30% of the time, which broadly matched IMGT annotations. Sequencing depth was assumed to be roughly uniform across donors in the presence/absence analyses, though that assumption may not hold. At a false discovery rate of 0.05, a later analysis linked 16,951 TCR beta sequences to specific HLA alleles. Linkage disequilibrium might explain the correlated functional status among segregating V segments, but an unknown experimental factor could not be excluded. Some IMGT-functional V segments, including TRBV6-2 and TRBV6-3, could not be distinguished by the 87-base-pair reads and were therefore excluded. CMV serostatus was the only immune exposure information available for the cohort. Roughly 15 rarely observed V segments, including chromosome 9 orphons, were excluded from the earlier analysis of several hundred of the donors because counts were too low. A further reported finding was that TCR beta sequences accurately predicted the HLA-A and HLA-B alleles for most subjects in the first cohort. According to a later analysis, most CMV-associated TCR beta chains appeared to be HLA-restricted, and the HLA associations seemed to be driven largely by CMV exposure. Compared with the roughly 670-donor mean, donors in an Asian-associated ancestry cluster had fewer N-insertions in productive TCRs, according to a later genetic analysis. The study listed approximately 160 TCR beta chains as associated with cytomegalovirus. While some public TCRs were present in many individuals, most TCR sequences turned up only very rarely across donors. Several of the top co-occurrence clusters appeared to be linked to parvovirus B19, influenza, CMV and Epstein-Barr virus, according to a later analysis. In vitro tests confirmed that three of the cytomegalovirus-associated TCR beta chains recognize cytomegalovirus antigens. The authors suggested that the approach could potentially be generalized to other disease states and immunological phenotypes.

The cohort was made up of approximately 700 healthy bone marrow donors. At the time of sampling, every cohort member was nominally healthy, though immune exposures that went unrecorded were likely present. The donor tested CMV seropositive, placing the donor among the 250 to 300 seropositive members of the cohort. Every donor gave a peripheral blood sample, and the peripheral blood mononuclear cells from that sample were used for TCR beta sequencing. The Qiagen DNeasy Blood Extraction Kit was used to extract genomic DNA from the blood cell samples. The sequence derives from a man aged 50 to 60 in good health and CMV-seropositive. The specimen sequenced was PBMCs. Recombination connected TRBV30 to TRBJ1-5, with TRBD1 perhaps the D gene, on 5 matching bases. CDR3 protein: CAYHNGANNQPQHF. The sequence in DNA is TGTGCCTACCATAATGGGGCGAACAATCAGCCCCAGCATTTT. The reference TRBV30 and TRBJ1-5 proteins fill in what lies around the CDR3, so the full variable domain reads SQTIHQWPATLVQPVGSPLSLECTVEGTSNPNLYWYRQAAGRGLQLLFYSVGIGQISSEVPQNLSASRPQDRQFILSSKKLLLSDSGFYLCAYHNGANNQPQHFGDGTRLSIL.